The T cell receptor (beta chain) under discussion was sequenced for a study of PD-1 blockade in mismatch repair-deficient tumors. Study observations and caveats: Rapid post-treatment expansion, then contraction, generally preceding radiologic response, marked tumor-resident clones.

Worth noting for this clone: Its antigen is unknown.

There are 19 residues in the CDR3. V lost 3 bases to trimming and J lost 2 bases, with 27 bases between them. The germline gives CDR1 SGHTS, CDR2 YDEGEE. Produced via immunoSEQ multiplex PCR; TCRdb's table is partial and in-frame only. The data contain about 120,000 clones, about nine tenths of them singletons. The clonotype was recovered from an adult with mismatch repair-deficient cancer. This sample comprised peripheral blood, obtained approximately 70 weeks after starting pembrolizumab. This rearrangement joins TRBV5-8 to TRBJ2-7; D possibly matches TRBD1 or TRBD2 (5 bases each). The CDR3 sequence: CASSYSLWITGTTAYEQYF. The CDR3 coding sequence is TGTGCCAGCAGCTATTCCCTTTGGATTACCGGGACCACCGCCTACGAGCAGTACTTC.